This is a list of T cell receptor beta chains from one sample in a study of T cells in Graves' hyperthyroidism and ophthalmopathy. TCRdb used MiXCR to reprocess the multiplex PCR reads, holding one entry per CDR3 protein. The top ten hold around 7.7% of the sample, which has some 460,000 distinct CDR3 sequences, more than 15% seen once. Material: blood. These receptors all stem from a young woman with Graves' hyperthyroidism. The CDR3 runs from the conserved cysteine through the conserved F or W. Fields, in order: J gene, CDR3 length, V gene, CDR3 protein.

TRBJ1-2 10 TRBV9 CASSGQGLTF
TRBJ2-5 13 TRBV15 CATSGTGRETQYF
TRBJ2-3 11 TRBV30 CAWRREETQYF
TRBJ2-1 14 TRBV5-1 CASSLGDQGDEQFF
TRBJ2-7 14 TRBV7-3 CASSLLGWGYEQYF
TRBJ1-1 14 TRBV13 CASSYSTERGEAFF
TRBJ1-6 14 TRBV6-1 CASMGQGENSPLHF
TRBJ2-5 16 TRBV28 CASSPLRGQGEKTQYF
TRBJ2-5 14 TRBV12-3/TRBV12-4 CASSSASIQETQYF
TRBJ2-5 15 TRBV24-1 CATSDPDRDQETQYF
TRBJ2-1 15 TRBV12-3/TRBV12-4 CASSPRTGEDGEQFF
TRBJ1-2 12 TRBV20-1 CSARPPVEGYTF
TRBJ1-6 15 TRBV6-6 CASSYSGLGNSPLHF
TRBJ1-2 14 TRBV20-1 CSARVGDTNYGYTF
TRBJ2-2 16 TRBV20-1 CSASASWGAGTGELFF
TRBJ2-7 12 TRBV20-1 CSGGSPLSEQYF
TRBJ1-2 16 TRBV12-3/TRBV12-4 CASRETGEDANYGYTF
TRBJ2-2 16 TRBV18 CASSPPGTQNTGELFF